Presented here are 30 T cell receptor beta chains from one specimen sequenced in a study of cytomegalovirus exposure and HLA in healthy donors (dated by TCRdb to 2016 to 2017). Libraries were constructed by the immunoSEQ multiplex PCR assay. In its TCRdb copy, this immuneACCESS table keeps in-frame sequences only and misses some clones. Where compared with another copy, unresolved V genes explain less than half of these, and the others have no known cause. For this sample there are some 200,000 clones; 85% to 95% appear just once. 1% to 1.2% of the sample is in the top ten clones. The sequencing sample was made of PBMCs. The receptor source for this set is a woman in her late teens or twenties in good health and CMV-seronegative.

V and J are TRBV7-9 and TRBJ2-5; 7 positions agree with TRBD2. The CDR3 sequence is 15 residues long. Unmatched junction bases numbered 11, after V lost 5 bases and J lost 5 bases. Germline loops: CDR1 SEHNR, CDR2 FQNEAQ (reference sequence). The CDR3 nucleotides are TGTGCCAGCAGCACTATAGCGGGCAAAGGGGAGACCCAGTACTTC. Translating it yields CASSTIAGKGETQYF. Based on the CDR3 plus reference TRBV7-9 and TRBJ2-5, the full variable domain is DTGVSQNPRHKITKRGQNVTFRCDPISEHNRLYWYRQTLGQGPEFLTYFQNEAQLEKSRLLSDRFSAERPKGSFSTLEIQRTEQGDSAMYLCASSTIAGKGETQYFGPGTRLLVL.

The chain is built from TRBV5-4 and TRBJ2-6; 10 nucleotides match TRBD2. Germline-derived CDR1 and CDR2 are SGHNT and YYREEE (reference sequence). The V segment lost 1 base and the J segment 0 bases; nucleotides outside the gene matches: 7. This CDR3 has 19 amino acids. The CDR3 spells CASSLLLAGARSGANVLTF. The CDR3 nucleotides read TGTGCCAGCAGCTTGCTGCTAGCGGGAGCCCGCTCTGGGGCCAACGTCCTGACTTTC. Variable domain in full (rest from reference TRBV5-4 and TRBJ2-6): ETGVTQSPTHLIKTRGQQVTLRCSSQSGHNTVSWYQQALGQGPQFIFQYYREEENGRGNFPPRFSGLQFPNYSSELNVNALELDDSALYLCASSLLLAGARSGANVLTFGAGSRLTVL.

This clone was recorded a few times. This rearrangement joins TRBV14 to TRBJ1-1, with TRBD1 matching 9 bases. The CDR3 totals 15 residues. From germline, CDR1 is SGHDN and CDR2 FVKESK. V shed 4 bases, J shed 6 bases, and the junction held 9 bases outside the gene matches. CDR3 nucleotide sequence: TGTGCCAGCAGCCTTGCGACAGGGGGTAACGCTGAAGCTTTCTTT. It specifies CASSLATGGNAEAFF.

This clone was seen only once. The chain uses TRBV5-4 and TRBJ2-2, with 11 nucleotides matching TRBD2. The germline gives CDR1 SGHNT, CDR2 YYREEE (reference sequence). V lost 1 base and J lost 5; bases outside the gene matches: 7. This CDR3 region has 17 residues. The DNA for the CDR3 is TGTGCCAGCAGCTTGTGGTTAGCGGGAGGGTGGACCGGGGAGCTGTTTTTT. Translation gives CASSLWLAGGWTGELFF.

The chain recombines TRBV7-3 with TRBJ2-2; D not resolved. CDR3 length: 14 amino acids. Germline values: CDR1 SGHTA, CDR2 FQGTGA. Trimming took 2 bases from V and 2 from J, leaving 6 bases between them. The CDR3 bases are TGTGCCAGCAGCTTATGGGCTAACACCGGGGAGCTGTTTTTT. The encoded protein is CASSLWANTGELFF.

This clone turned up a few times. CDR3 sequence: CAWSVAGRNQPQHF. In DNA form, the CDR3 reads TGTGCCTGGAGTGTAGCGGGGCGCAATCAGCCCCAGCATTTT. The V gene is TRBV30, the J gene TRBJ1-5; D perhaps matches TRBD1 (5 bases). Germline V CDR1 and CDR2: GTSNPN, SVGIG (reference sequence). V lost 0 bases and J lost 2, with 8 bases in between. The CDR3 spans 14 residues.

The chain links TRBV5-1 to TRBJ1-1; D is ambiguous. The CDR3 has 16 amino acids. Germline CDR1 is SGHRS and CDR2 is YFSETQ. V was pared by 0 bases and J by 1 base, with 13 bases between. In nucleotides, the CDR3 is TGCGCCAGCAGCTTGGTAACATACACAGCGAACACTGAAGCTTTCTTT. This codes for CASSLVTYTANTEAFF.

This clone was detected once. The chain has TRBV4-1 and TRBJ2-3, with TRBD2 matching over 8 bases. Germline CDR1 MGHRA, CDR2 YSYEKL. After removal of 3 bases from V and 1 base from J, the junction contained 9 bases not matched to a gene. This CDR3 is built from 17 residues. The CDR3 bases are TGCGCCAGCAGCCACAAAGCGGGAGTGACGGGCACAGATACGCAGTATTTT. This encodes CASSHKAGVTGTDTQYF.

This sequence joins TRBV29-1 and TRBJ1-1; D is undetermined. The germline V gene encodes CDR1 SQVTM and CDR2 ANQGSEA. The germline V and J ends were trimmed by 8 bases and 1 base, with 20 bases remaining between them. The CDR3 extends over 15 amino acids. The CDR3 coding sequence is TGCAGCTTCTATGCCCGGTCGCCTCCGAACACTGAAGCTTTCTTT. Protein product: CSFYARSPPNTEAFF.

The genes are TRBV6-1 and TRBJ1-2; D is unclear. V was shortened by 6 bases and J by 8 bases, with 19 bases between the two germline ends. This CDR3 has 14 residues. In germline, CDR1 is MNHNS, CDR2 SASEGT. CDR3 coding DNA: TGTGCCAGCAGCTCACGAGCGGTGTCGGAAGGCTACACCTTC. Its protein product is CASSSRAVSEGYTF.

The CDR3 protein is CASSQEWVGQGNQPQHF. As DNA, the CDR3 is TGCGCCAGCAGCCAAGAATGGGTCGGACAGGGCAATCAGCCCCAGCATTTT. The chain recombines TRBV4-1 with TRBJ1-5; TRBD1 matches at 7 bases. With 0 bases clipped from V and 2 bases from J, the junction kept 7 bases outside the gene matches. Per germline, CDR1 MGHRA and CDR2 YSYEKL. CDR3 length: 17 amino acids.

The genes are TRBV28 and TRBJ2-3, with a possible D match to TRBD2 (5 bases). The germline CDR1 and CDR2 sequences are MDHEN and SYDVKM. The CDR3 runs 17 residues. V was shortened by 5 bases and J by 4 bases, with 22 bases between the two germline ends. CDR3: CASSIYRDLMKPDTQYF. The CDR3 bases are TGTGCCAGCAGTATTTACCGGGATCTTATGAAACCAGATACGCAGTATTTT.

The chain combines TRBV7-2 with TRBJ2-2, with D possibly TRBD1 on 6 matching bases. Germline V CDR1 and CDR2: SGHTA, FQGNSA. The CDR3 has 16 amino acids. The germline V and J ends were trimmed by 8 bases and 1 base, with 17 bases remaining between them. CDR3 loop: CASGSPRGQNTGELFF. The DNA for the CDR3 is TGTGCCAGCGGATCCCCCAGGGGACAGAACACCGGGGAGCTGTTTTTT. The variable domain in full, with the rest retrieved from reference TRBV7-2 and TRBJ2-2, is GAGVSQSPSNKVTEKGKDVELRCDPISGHTALYWYRQSLGQGLEFLIYFQGNSAPDKSGLPSDRFSAERTGGSVSTLTIQRTQQEDSAVYLCASGSPRGQNTGELFFGEGSRLTVL.

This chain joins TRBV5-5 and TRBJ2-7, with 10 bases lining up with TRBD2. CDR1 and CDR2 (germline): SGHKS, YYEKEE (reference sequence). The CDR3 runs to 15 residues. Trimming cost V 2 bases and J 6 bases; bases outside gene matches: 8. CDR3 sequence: CASSFRSGRAAEQYF. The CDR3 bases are TGTGCCAGCAGCTTCAGGAGCGGGAGGGCCGCCGAGCAGTACTTC.

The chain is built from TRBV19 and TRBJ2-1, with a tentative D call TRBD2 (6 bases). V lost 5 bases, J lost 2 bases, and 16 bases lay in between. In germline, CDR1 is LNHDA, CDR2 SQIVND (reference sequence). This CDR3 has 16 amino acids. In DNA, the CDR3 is TGTGCCAGTAGTTCTCCCGCGGGGATCACCTACAATGAGCAGTTCTTC. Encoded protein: CASSSPAGITYNEQFF. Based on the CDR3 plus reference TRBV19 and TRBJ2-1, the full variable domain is DGGITQSPKYLFRKEGQNVTLSCEQNLNHDAMYWYRQDPGQGLRLIYYSQIVNDFQKGDIAEGYSVSREKKESFPLTVTSAQKNPTAFYLCASSSPAGITYNEQFFGPGTRLTVL.

The CDR3 sequence is CASSLIGTGGQPQHF. For the CDR3, the DNA is TGTGCCAGCAGTTTAATCGGGACAGGGGGCCAGCCCCAGCATTTT. The genes are TRBV28 and TRBJ1-5; 12 bases fit TRBD1. Germline V gives CDR1 MDHEN, CDR2 SYDVKM. This CDR3 has 15 amino acids. The ends lost 2 bases at V and 7 bases at J; junction bases unmatched: 3.

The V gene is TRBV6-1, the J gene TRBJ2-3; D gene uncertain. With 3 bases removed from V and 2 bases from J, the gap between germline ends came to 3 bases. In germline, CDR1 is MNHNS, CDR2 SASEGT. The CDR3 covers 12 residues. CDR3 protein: CASSDLTDTQYF. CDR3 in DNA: TGTGCCAGCAGTGATCTCACAGATACGCAGTATTTT.

In nucleotides, the CDR3 is TGTGCCAGCAGTGTTCGACAGGGGGCATACACCGGGGAGCTGTTTTTT. Its translation: CASSVRQGAYTGELFF. The gene calls are TRBV2 and TRBJ2-2; 10 bases match TRBD1. Germline CDR1 reads SNHLY; CDR2 reads FYNNEI. The CDR3 runs to 16 residues. Germline trimming cut 4 bases from V and 3 bases from J; bases unmatched to any gene: 5.

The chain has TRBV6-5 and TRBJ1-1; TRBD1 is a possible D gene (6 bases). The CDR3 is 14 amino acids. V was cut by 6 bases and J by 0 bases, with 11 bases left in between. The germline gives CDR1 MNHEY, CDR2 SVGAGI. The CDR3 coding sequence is TGTGCCAGCAGAAATGGGGGCCTGAACACTGAAGCTTTCTTT. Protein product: CASRNGGLNTEAFF.

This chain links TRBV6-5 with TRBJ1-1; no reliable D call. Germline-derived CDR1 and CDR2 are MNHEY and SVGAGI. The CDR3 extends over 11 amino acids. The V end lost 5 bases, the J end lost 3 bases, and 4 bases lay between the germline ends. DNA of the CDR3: TGTGCCAGCAGTCAGGACACTGAAGCTTTCTTT. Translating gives CASSQDTEAFF.

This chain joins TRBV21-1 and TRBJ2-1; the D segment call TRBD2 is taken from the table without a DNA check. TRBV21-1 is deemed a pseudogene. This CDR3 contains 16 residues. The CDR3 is CASSKITLARYNEQFF. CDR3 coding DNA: TGTGCCAGCAGCAAGATAACACTAGCGAGATACAATGAGCAGTTCTTC.

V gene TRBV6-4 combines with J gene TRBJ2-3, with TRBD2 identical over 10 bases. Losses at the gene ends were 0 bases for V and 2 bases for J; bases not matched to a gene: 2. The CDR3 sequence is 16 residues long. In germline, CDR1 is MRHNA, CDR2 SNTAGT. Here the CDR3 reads CASSDSSGRATDTQYF. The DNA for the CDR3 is TGTGCCAGCAGTGACTCGAGCGGGAGGGCCACAGATACGCAGTATTTT.

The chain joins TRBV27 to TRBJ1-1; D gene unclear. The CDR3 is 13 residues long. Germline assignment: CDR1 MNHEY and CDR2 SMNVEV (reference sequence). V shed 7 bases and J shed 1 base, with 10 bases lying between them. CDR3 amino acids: CASIQRGNTEAFF. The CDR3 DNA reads TGTGCCAGCATCCAACGGGGGAACACTGAAGCTTTCTTT.

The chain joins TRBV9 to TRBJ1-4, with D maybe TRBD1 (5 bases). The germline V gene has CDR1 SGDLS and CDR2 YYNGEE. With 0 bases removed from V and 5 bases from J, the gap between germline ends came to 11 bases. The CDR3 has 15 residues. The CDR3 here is CASSVEGRQNEKLFF. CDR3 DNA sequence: TGTGCCAGCAGCGTAGAGGGGCGACAGAATGAAAAACTGTTTTTT.

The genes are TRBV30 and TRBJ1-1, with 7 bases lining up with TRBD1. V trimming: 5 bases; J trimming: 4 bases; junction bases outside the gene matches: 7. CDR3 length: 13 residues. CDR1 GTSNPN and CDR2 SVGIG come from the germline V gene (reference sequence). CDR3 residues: CAWGRGSATEAFF. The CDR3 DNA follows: TGTGCCTGGGGCAGGGGGTCGGCCACTGAAGCTTTCTTT.

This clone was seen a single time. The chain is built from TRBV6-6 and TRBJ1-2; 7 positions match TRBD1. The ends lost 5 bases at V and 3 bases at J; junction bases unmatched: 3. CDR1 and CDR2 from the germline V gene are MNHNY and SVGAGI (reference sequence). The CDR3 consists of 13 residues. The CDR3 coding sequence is TGTGCCAGCAGTAGGGGGCTAGACTATGGCTACACCTTC. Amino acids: CASSRGLDYGYTF.

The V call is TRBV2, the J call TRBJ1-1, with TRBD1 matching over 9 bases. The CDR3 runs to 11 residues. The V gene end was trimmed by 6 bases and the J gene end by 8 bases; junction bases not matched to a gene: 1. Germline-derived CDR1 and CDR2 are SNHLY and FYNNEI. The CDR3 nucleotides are TGTGCCAGCAGGGGGACAGGGGAAGCTTTCTTT. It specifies CASRGTGEAFF.

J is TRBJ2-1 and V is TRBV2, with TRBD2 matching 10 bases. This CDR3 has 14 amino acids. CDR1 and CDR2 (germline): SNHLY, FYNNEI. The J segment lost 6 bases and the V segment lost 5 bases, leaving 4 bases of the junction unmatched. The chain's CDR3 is CASSLAGVSNEQFF. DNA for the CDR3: TGTGCCAGCAGTCTAGCGGGAGTCTCCAATGAGCAGTTCTTC.

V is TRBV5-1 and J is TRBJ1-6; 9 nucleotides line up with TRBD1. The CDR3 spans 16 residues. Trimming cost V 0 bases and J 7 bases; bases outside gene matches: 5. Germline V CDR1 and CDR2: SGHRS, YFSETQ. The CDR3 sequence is CASSLAGTGSNSPLHF. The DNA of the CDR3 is TGCGCCAGCAGCTTGGCCGGGACAGGGTCCAATTCACCCCTCCACTTT.

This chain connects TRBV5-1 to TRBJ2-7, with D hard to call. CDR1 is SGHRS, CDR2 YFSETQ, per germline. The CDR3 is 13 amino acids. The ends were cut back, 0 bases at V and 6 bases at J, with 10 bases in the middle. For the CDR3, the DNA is TGCGCCAGCAGCTTGGGGCCCTTTTTCGAGCAGTACTTC. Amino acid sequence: CASSLGPFFEQYF. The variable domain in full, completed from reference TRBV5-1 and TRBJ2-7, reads KAGVTQTPRYLIKTRGQQVTLSCSPISGHRSVSWYQQTPGQGLQFLFEYFSETQRNKGNFPGRFSGRQFSNSRSEMNVSTLELGDSALYLCASSLGPFFEQYFGPGTRLTVT.